These 30 T cell receptor beta chains were all obtained from the same sample, sequenced in a study of T cells in localized non-small cell lung cancer. Profiling relied on immunoSEQ multiplex PCR, and the TCRdb table lists in-frame clones only, not all of them. The data contain nearly 35,000 clones, 91% of them singletons. Sequenced material: peripheral blood mononuclear cells, taken before any cancer treatment. The receptors shown here come from a female donor older than 55 with stage II lung adenocarcinoma.

This clone was counted once. The rearrangement links TRBV25-1 to TRBJ2-7, with 9 positions matching TRBD1. Germline trimming cut 2 bases from V and 1 base from J; bases unmatched to any gene: 6. This CDR3 has 16 residues. The germline V gene encodes CDR1 MGHDK and CDR2 SYGVNS. CDR3 in DNA: TGTGCCAGCAGTGAACATGGGGGGACAGGGTCCTACGAGCAGTACTTC. Translation gives CASSEHGGTGSYEQYF.

The J gene is TRBJ1-1, the V gene TRBV20-1; D call uncertain. Germline CDR1 and CDR2: DFQATT and SNEGSKA (reference sequence). Between the trimmed V and J ends, which lost 3 bases and 5 bases, there was a span of 7 bases. The CDR3 runs 11 residues. Written as DNA, the CDR3 is TGCAGTGCTAGTTTACAGACTGAAGCTTTCTTT. Protein: CSASLQTEAFF.

The rearrangement uses TRBV7-2 and TRBJ2-3; no clear D gene. Germline V gene sequence: CDR1 SGHTA, CDR2 FQGNSA. Trimming cost V 6 bases and J 5 bases, with 12 bases left between them. This CDR3 is built from 13 residues. Here the CDR3 DNA reads TGTGCCAGCAGTTTCTCTTTTGAAGATACGCAGTATTTT. Translation: CASSFSFEDTQYF.

The chain is built from TRBV19 and TRBJ1-2; D not certain. CDR3 length: 13 amino acids. V lost 6 bases to trimming and J lost 4 bases, with 12 bases between them. In germline, CDR1 is LNHDA, CDR2 SQIVND (reference sequence). As DNA, the CDR3 is TGTGCCAGTAGCCCAGGACCGCTCTATGGCTACACCTTC. This sequence encodes CASSPGPLYGYTF. Looking up the rest from reference TRBV19 and TRBJ1-2 gives the full variable domain: DGGITQSPKYLFRKEGQNVTLSCEQNLNHDAMYWYRQDPGQGLRLIYYSQIVNDFQKGDIAEGYSVSREKKESFPLTVTSAQKNPTAFYLCASSPGPLYGYTFGSGTRLTVV.

The gene calls are TRBV27 and TRBJ1-4, with 7 bases aligning to TRBD1. The CDR3 totals 15 residues. V shed 3 bases and J 4 bases; nucleotides not matched to a gene: 5. Germline CDR1 reads MNHEY; CDR2 reads SMNVEV (reference sequence). The DNA for the CDR3 is TGTGCCAGCAGTTTTACAGGGGCCTTTAATGAAAAACTGTTTTTT. Translation gives CASSFTGAFNEKLFF.

The chain uses TRBV4-3 and TRBJ2-1; D gene uncertain. Germline CDR1 and CDR2: LGHNA and YSLEER. V was trimmed by 4 bases and J by 9 bases, leaving 10 bases between them. This CDR3 has 12 residues. CDR3 in DNA: TGCGCCAGCAGCCCTCAGCTGGGTGAGCAGTTCTTC. Encoded protein: CASSPQLGEQFF.

The chain carries TRBV2 and TRBJ1-2, with TRBD1 matching over 8 bases. The germline gives CDR1 SNHLY, CDR2 FYNNEI. This CDR3 is 14 amino acids long. With 6 bases clipped from V and 7 bases from J, the junction kept 10 bases outside the gene matches. In DNA, the CDR3 is TGTGCCAGCAGGGGGACAGGAGGGGCCGGTGGCTACACCTTC. This gives the protein CASRGTGGAGGYTF.

The rearrangement joins TRBV6-5 to TRBJ1-2, with 9 positions matching TRBD1. V shed 6 bases, J shed 4 bases, and the junction held 3 bases outside the gene matches. Germline CDR1 and CDR2: MNHEY and SVGAGI. This CDR3 has 13 amino acids. As DNA, the CDR3 is TGTGCCAGCAGGGACAGGGGATCCTATGGCTACACCTTC. It translates to CASRDRGSYGYTF.

The chain links TRBV30 to TRBJ1-5; 9 nucleotides match TRBD1. The CDR3 totals 13 residues. With V trimmed by 1 base and J by 5 bases, 0 bases remained unmatched. Germline CDR1 GTSNPN, CDR2 SVGIG (reference sequence). CDR3 region: CAWSGQGDQPQHF. The CDR3 nucleotides are TGTGCCTGGAGTGGACAGGGGGATCAGCCCCAGCATTTT.

The V and J genes are TRBV6-5 and TRBJ2-1, with a possible D match to TRBD1 (6 bases). CDR1 and CDR2 (germline): MNHEY, SVGAGI. The V end lost 6 bases, the J end lost 4 bases, and 16 bases lay between the germline ends. This CDR3 has 15 residues. The CDR3 sequence is CASSLQGTGYNEQFF. CDR3 in DNA: TGTGCCAGCAGCTTACAGGGTACTGGGTACAATGAGCAGTTCTTC.

The chain carries TRBV5-4 and TRBJ2-1; no clear D. Germline CDR1 and CDR2: SGHNT and YYREEE (reference sequence). CDR3 length: 14 amino acids. The germline V and J ends were trimmed by 1 base and 7 bases, with 12 bases remaining between them. CDR3 loop: CASSLISGLNEQFF. Here the CDR3 DNA reads TGTGCCAGCAGCTTGATCTCTGGTTTGAATGAGCAGTTCTTC.

The chain is built from TRBV7-6 and TRBJ1-4; D possibly corresponds to TRBD1 (5 bases). Germline V gives CDR1 SGHVS, CDR2 FNYEAQ. Trimming stripped 0 bases from V and 8 bases from J, with 16 bases between. The CDR3 contains 16 residues. The CDR3 spells CASSLAHGARSEKLFF. CDR3 sequence (DNA): TGTGCCAGCAGCTTAGCGCATGGGGCGCGGAGCGAAAAACTGTTTTTT.

The chain links TRBV11-1 to TRBJ1-2; no clear D gene. This CDR3 region has 13 residues. The V end was cut by 7 bases, the J end by 5 bases, with 14 bases between. Germline V lookup: CDR1 SGHAT, CDR2 FQDESV (reference sequence). The CDR3 sequence is CASTSTGGYGYTF. In DNA, the CDR3 is TGTGCCAGCACCTCTACGGGAGGTTATGGCTACACCTTC.

The J gene is TRBJ1-3, the V gene TRBV28, with D possibly matching TRBD1 (6 bases). The V end was cut by 5 bases, the J end by 0 bases, with 14 bases between. The CDR3 loop spans 16 amino acids. Germline V gene lookup returns CDR1 MDHEN and CDR2 SYDVKM. The chain's CDR3 is CASSMGGGGSGNTIYF. Written as DNA, the CDR3 is TGTGCCAGCAGTATGGGGGGAGGGGGCTCTGGAAACACCATATATTTT. The full variable domain, in which reference TRBV28 and TRBJ1-3 provide the parts outside the CDR3, is DVKVTQSSRYLVKRTGEKVFLECVQDMDHENMFWYRQDPGLGLRLIYFSYDVKMKEKGDIPEGYSVSREKKERFSLILESASTNQTSMYLCASSMGGGGSGNTIYFGEGSWLTVV.

The CDR3 loop reads CASSPERYSYGYTF. The CDR3 bases are TGCGCCAGCAGCCCCGAGCGATACAGCTATGGCTACACCTTC. The chain is built from TRBV4-1 and TRBJ1-2; D remains ambiguous. The V gene lost 4 bases and the J gene lost 4 bases, with 13 bases spanning the gap. Germline V gene lookup returns CDR1 MGHRA and CDR2 YSYEKL. CDR3 length: 14 residues.

The CDR3 DNA is TGCGCCACCACTACGGGGACAGGGAACACTGAAGCTTTCTTT. This codes for CATTTGTGNTEAFF. This chain links TRBV5-1 with TRBJ1-1; 8 positions match TRBD1. This CDR3 has 14 amino acids. V dropped 9 bases and J dropped 1; count of bases not matched to a gene: 8. Germline CDR1 is SGHRS and CDR2 is YFSETQ. The full variable domain, completed using reference TRBV5-1 and TRBJ1-1, is KAGVTQTPRYLIKTRGQQVTLSCSPISGHRSVSWYQQTPGQGLQFLFEYFSETQRNKGNFPGRFSGRQFSNSRSEMNVSTLELGDSALYLCATTTGTGNTEAFFGQGTRLTVV.

The chain employs TRBV15 and TRBJ2-6, with D unclear. Germline-derived CDR1 and CDR2 are LNHNV and YYDKDF (reference sequence). CDR3 length: 16 residues. Between the trimmed V and J ends, which lost 1 base and 0 bases, there was a span of 7 bases. In DNA form, the CDR3 reads TGTGCCACCAGCAGAGGGGAAACCTCTGGGGCCAACGTCCTGACTTTC. This translates into CATSRGETSGANVLTF.

The V gene is TRBV28, the J gene TRBJ2-1; 8 bases are shared with TRBD1. The CDR3 sequence is 16 residues long. Germline values: CDR1 MDHEN, CDR2 SYDVKM. V gave up 5 bases and J gave up 3 bases; unmatched junction bases: 9. The DNA of the CDR3 is TGTGCCAGCAGTCCAAGCCCGGGACAGGACTACAATGAGCAGTTCTTC. This gives the protein CASSPSPGQDYNEQFF.

This sequence joins TRBV19 and TRBJ1-5; TRBD1 matches at 9 bases. The CDR3 sequence is 16 residues long. The V gene's germline CDR1 is LNHDA and CDR2 SQIVND (reference sequence). V lost 3 bases, J lost 3 bases, and 6 bases stayed unmatched. The CDR3 loop reads CASSIQGQGINQPQHF. The DNA for the CDR3 is TGTGCCAGTAGTATCCAGGGACAGGGAATCAATCAGCCCCAGCATTTT.

The J gene is TRBJ1-3, the V gene TRBV9; D call uncertain. Trimming pared 0 bases from V and 4 bases from J, leaving 11 bases between. CDR3 length equals 15 residues. Per germline, CDR1 SGDLS and CDR2 YYNGEE. The CDR3 DNA is TGTGCCAGCAGCGTAGGCAGTGGACCCGGAAACACCATATATTTT. Translation gives CASSVGSGPGNTIYF.

This chain joins TRBV7-2 and TRBJ1-5, with 11 bases identical to TRBD1. Germline CDR1 reads SGHTA; CDR2 reads FQGNSA. Trimming removed 6 bases from V and 6 bases from J; junction bases left unmatched: 7. This CDR3 is built from 15 residues. The CDR3 loop reads CASRRDRGEVQPQHF. CDR3 nucleotides: TGTGCCAGCAGGAGGGACAGGGGGGAGGTTCAGCCCCAGCATTTT.

V gene TRBV29-1 combines with J gene TRBJ1-1; D is unclear. V was clipped by 3 bases and J by 11 bases, with 10 bases between them. Germline CDR1 SQVTM, CDR2 ANQGSEA. The CDR3 is made up of 10 amino acids. For the CDR3, the DNA is TGCAGCGTTGACATGAGAGACGCTTTCTTT. As protein: CSVDMRDAFF.

The J gene is TRBJ1-6, the V gene TRBV7-2, with D hard to call. The V gene lost 0 bases and the J gene lost 7 bases, with 7 bases spanning the gap. The CDR3 runs 14 residues. Germline lookup yields CDR1 SGHTA and CDR2 FQGNSA. The DNA of the CDR3 is TGTGCCAGCAGCTTAGCGCTACTGAATTCACCCCTCCACTTT. This encodes CASSLALLNSPLHF.

The V and J genes are TRBV4-3 and TRBJ2-7; 7 positions agree with TRBD1. Germline V gives CDR1 LGHNA, CDR2 YSLEER. The CDR3 is made up of 15 amino acids. The V and J ends lost 0 bases and 4 bases, in that order; junction bases with no gene match: 6. The DNA for the CDR3 is TGCGCCAGCAGCCAAGATCTTTCCAGGGGGTACGAGCAGTACTTC. Amino acids: CASSQDLSRGYEQYF.

The rearrangement joins TRBV5-8 to TRBJ1-3; D is ambiguous. V was clipped by 0 bases and J by 0 bases, with 10 bases between them. Germline loops: CDR1 SGHTS, CDR2 YDEGEE. This CDR3 comprises 16 residues. The CDR3 region is CASSLAKTSSGNTIYF. The DNA of the CDR3 is TGTGCCAGCAGCTTGGCCAAGACTTCCTCTGGAAACACCATATATTTT.

The V gene is TRBV2, the J gene TRBJ1-1; D may be TRBD1 (5 bases). Germline V gene sequence: CDR1 SNHLY, CDR2 FYNNEI. V shed 5 bases and J shed 6 bases, with 16 bases lying between them. This CDR3 contains 14 residues. The CDR3: CASSLGPQSAEAFF. The CDR3 bases are TGTGCCAGCAGTCTGGGACCACAGTCCGCTGAAGCTTTCTTT. The full variable domain, in which reference TRBV2 and TRBJ1-1 provide the parts outside the CDR3, is EPEVTQTPSHQVTQMGQEVILRCVPISNHLYFYWYRQILGQKVEFLVSFYNNEISEKSEIFDDQFSVERPDGSNFTLKIRSTKLEDSAMYFCASSLGPQSAEAFFGQGTRLTVV.

This chain connects TRBV28 to TRBJ1-1; 11 nucleotides agree with TRBD1. Germline CDR1 MDHEN, CDR2 SYDVKM. This CDR3 spans 16 amino acids. Trimming removed 1 base from V and 4 bases from J; junction bases left unmatched: 5. This CDR3 is CASSLFPGTGGTEAFF. The CDR3, as DNA: TGTGCCAGCAGTTTATTCCCCGGGACAGGGGGCACTGAAGCTTTCTTT.

This rearrangement joins TRBV7-9 to TRBJ2-7, with 7 bases matching TRBD2. The germline CDR1 and CDR2 sequences are SEHNR and FQNEAQ (reference sequence). The length of the CDR3 is 13 residues. V shed 0 bases and J 7 bases; nucleotides not matched to a gene: 3. The CDR3 region has the DNA TGTGCCAGCAGCTTAGCGGGAGGGAGTGAGCAGTACTTC. Protein product: CASSLAGGSEQYF.

This clone was seen only once. This chain connects TRBV19 to TRBJ1-2, with D unclear. CDR3 length: 13 amino acids. In germline, CDR1 is LNHDA, CDR2 SQIVND (reference sequence). V lost 11 bases and J 8 bases, leaving 21 bases between the germline ends. The CDR3 loop reads CAGSTIGKRGYTF. The CDR3 DNA sequence: TGTGCCGGGAGTACGATCGGGAAGCGGGGCTACACCTTC.

The chain employs TRBV10-1 and TRBJ2-7; D gene uncertain. From germline, CDR1 is WNHNN and CDR2 SYGVQD (reference sequence). V was pared by 2 bases and J by 3 bases, with 17 bases between. The CDR3 has 16 residues. CDR3 sequence: CASSEPVFRCFYEQYF. In DNA form, the CDR3 reads TGCGCCAGCAGTGAGCCTGTTTTTCGGTGTTTCTACGAGCAGTACTTC.